This TCR beta chain comes out of a study of cytomegalovirus exposure and HLA in healthy donors. General study results and limits: Three chains tied to CMV proved CMV antigen-specific in vitro. An apparent linkage of common viral pathogens to several of the most significant clusters emerged in a later analysis. It was likely that a cluster of highly shared sequence variants was a sequencing artifact.

Each of the donors was a healthy bone marrow donor. Worth noting for this clone: What it recognizes is unknown.

The CDR3 covers 16 residues. Unmatched junction bases numbered 1, after V lost 1 base and J lost 5 bases. Germline assignment: CDR1 LGHNA and CDR2 YNFKEQ. PCR was performed using 60 Vbeta and 13 Jbeta primers. Using immunoSEQ multiplex PCR, the repertoire was profiled, and TCRdb retains in-frame clones only, with some absent. Here the sample spans around 120,000 clones, about 85% being singletons. The V and J genes are TRBV4-2 and TRBJ2-1; 14 bases fit TRBD2. The sequence came from a man aged 50-60 years in good health and CMV-seronegative. Sequenced sample: PBMCs. The CDR3 nucleotides are TGTGCCAGCAGCCAAGTGGGACTAGCGGGAGACAATGAGCAGTTCTTC. It encodes CASSQVGLAGDNEQFF.